Listed here are 10 T cell receptor beta chains from one sample, sequenced in a study of cytomegalovirus exposure and HLA in healthy donors. The PCR made use of 60 Vbeta and 13 Jbeta primers. Method: immunoSEQ multiplex PCR; TCRdb's copy keeps in-frame clones and lacks some. The repertoire table contains some 200,000 clones. Sequenced sample: PBMCs. The origin of the receptors is a young woman in good health and CMV-seropositive.

This sequence joins TRBV27 and TRBJ2-1; perhaps TRBD2 as D (7 bases). Germline V lookup: CDR1 MNHEY, CDR2 SMNVEV (reference sequence). Trimming cost V 6 bases and J 2 bases, with 14 bases left between them. CDR3 length equals 15 residues. In nucleotides, the CDR3 is TGTGCCAGCAGGACCTTCGGGGGGCCCTACAATGAGCAGTTCTTC. Translating it yields CASRTFGGPYNEQFF.

This chain joins TRBV6-6 and TRBJ1-4, with unresolved D. Trimming took off 2 bases at V and 4 bases at J, with 8 bases between the two ends. In germline, CDR1 is MNHNY, CDR2 SVGAGI (reference sequence). The CDR3 has 14 residues. CDR3 in amino acids: CASSYKSGNEKLFF. The CDR3 region has the DNA TGTGCCAGCAGTTACAAGTCGGGTAATGAAAAACTGTTTTTT.

V and J are TRBV23-1 and TRBJ2-5; 8 nucleotides align to TRBD1. TRBV23-1 is placed among ORFs of uncertain function. J gave up 5 bases and V 2 bases, and 10 bases lay outside the gene matches. The CDR3 loop spans 16 amino acids. As DNA, the CDR3 is TGCGCCAGCAGTCAACCCAGGGGGCGCGAGTGTGAGACCCAGTACTTC. As protein: CASSQPRGRECETQYF.

The chain combines TRBV7-2 with TRBJ2-5, with TRBD2 identical over 7 bases. The J call may be faulty, since TRBJ2-7 better matches the DNA end. The CDR3 covers 15 residues. Germline V gives CDR1 SGHTA, CDR2 FQGNSA. The DNA for the CDR3 is TGTGCCAGCAGCTTAGGGGGAGGGGACCCCTACGAGCAGTACTTC. This codes for CASSLGGGDPYEQYF.

In nucleotides, the CDR3 is TGTGCCAGCAGCCAAAACGCGGGGGTCTACAATGAGCAGTTCTTC. It codes for CASSQNAGVYNEQFF. This chain uses TRBV6-5 with TRBJ2-1; 7 bases agree with TRBD2. Germline-derived CDR1 and CDR2 are MNHEY and SVGAGI. The CDR3 sequence is 15 residues long. V dropped 6 bases and J dropped 3; count of bases not matched to a gene: 8.

The rearrangement joins TRBV7-9 to TRBJ2-1, with TRBD2 matching 7 bases. CDR1 is SEHNR, CDR2 FQNEAQ, per germline (reference sequence). Unmatched junction bases numbered 3, after V lost 1 base and J lost 0 bases. The CDR3 covers 16 residues. CDR3 residues: CASSLGRESSYNEQFF. In nucleotides, the CDR3 is TGTGCCAGCAGCTTAGGGCGGGAGAGCTCCTACAATGAGCAGTTCTTC.

The gene calls are TRBV5-6 and TRBJ2-7, with D maybe TRBD2 (5 bases). The CDR3 consists of 12 residues. Trimming took 1 base from V and 7 from J, leaving 9 bases between them. Germline V CDR1 and CDR2: SGHDT, YYEEEE. CDR3 protein: CASSLFRGEQYF. In DNA, the CDR3 is TGTGCCAGCAGCTTGTTCCGGGGAGAGCAGTACTTC.

The chain employs TRBV19 and TRBJ2-6; 7 positions agree with TRBD1. V was clipped by 6 bases and J by 0 bases; unmatched bases: 2. The CDR3 is made up of 15 amino acids. Per germline, CDR1 LNHDA and CDR2 SQIVND (reference sequence). CDR3 loop: CASSWTGSGANVLTF. In DNA form, the CDR3 reads TGTGCCAGTAGCTGGACAGGCTCTGGGGCCAACGTCCTGACTTTC.

This chain links TRBV2 with TRBJ1-2; no reliable D call. V was clipped by 2 bases and J by 2 bases, with 6 bases between them. Per the germline V gene, CDR1 is SNHLY and CDR2 is FYNNEI. The CDR3 extends over 13 amino acids. CDR3 sequence (DNA): TGTGCCAGCAGTGAAATTGGCAACTATGGCTACACCTTC. Translated: CASSEIGNYGYTF.

The chain employs TRBV7-9 and TRBJ2-3; 8 nucleotides line up with TRBD1. Trimming removed 3 bases from V and 4 bases from J; junction bases left unmatched: 6. Germline V gene sequence: CDR1 SEHNR, CDR2 FQNEAQ (reference sequence). CDR3 length: 15 residues. The CDR3 spells CASSLSRGLADTQYF. The CDR3 coding sequence is TGTGCCAGCAGCTTGAGCAGGGGGCTCGCAGATACGCAGTATTTT.